This T cell receptor (beta chain) was obtained from a study of blood T cell repertoires in COVID-19. Study details: Samples taken during acute and convalescent COVID-19 were collected in the United States, Italy and Spain.

In the authors' workflow: From reference gene primer amplification, estimates of nucleated cell counts were derived. Generated by immunoSEQ multiplex PCR, the TCRdb table keeps only in-frame clones and is missing some. For V, J and clone size, that table is used; D and trimming come from the DNA. This table has 430,000 or so clones, nearly 90% appearing once. The CDR3 has 16 amino acids. The V segment lost 4 bases and the J segment 8 bases; nucleotides outside the gene matches: 10. Germline V gene sequence: CDR1 SGHRS, CDR2 YFSETQ. The participants were between about 18 and 90 years old and came from under 25 US areas. All exposed participants met a person with COVID-19 within 2 weeks before entering the study.

The TCR sequence derives from a woman under 30 who had been exposed to COVID-19. This chain uses TRBV5-1 with TRBJ1-6, with 9 bases matching TRBD1. What was sequenced was PBMCs or T cells enriched from blood (not recorded which). The CDR3 spells CASSIQSGTGYSPLHF. The CDR3 DNA follows: TGCGCCAGCAGCATCCAGTCCGGGACAGGGTATTCACCCCTCCACTTT.